This T cell receptor (beta chain) was identified in a study of CD8 T cells in ankylosing spondylitis. MiXCR, applied by TCRdb to the 5' RACE reads, yields one record per CDR3 protein. The table records some 140,000 distinct CDR3 sequences, about 8% of them present only once. The V gene's germline CDR1 is SNHLY and CDR2 FYNNEI. The CDR3 extends over 15 amino acids. V was clipped by 4 bases and J by 8 bases, with 20 bases between them. The TCR was taken from a male donor with ankylosing spondylitis. The specimen sequenced was synovial fluid, either unsorted or a sorted T cell fraction (not recorded which). The V and J genes are TRBV2 and TRBJ1-2, with a possible D match to TRBD1 (5 bases). CDR3 in DNA: TGTGCCAGCAGTGCCGTCGGGGGGAGTACCCAAGGCTACACCTTC. This encodes CASSAVGGSTQGYTF. The variable domain in full, completed from reference TRBV2 and TRBJ1-2, reads EPEVTQTPSHQVTQMGQEVILRCVPISNHLYFYWYRQILGQKVEFLVSFYNNEISEKSEIFDDQFSVERPDGSNFTLKIRSTKLEDSAMYFCASSAVGGSTQGYTFGSGTRLTVV.